This passage covers 13 T cell receptor beta chains from one sample sequenced in a study of siplizumab effects on memory and regulatory T cells. The repertoire was sequenced with immunoSEQ multiplex PCR; TCRdb's copy has only in-frame clones and lacks some. The data show roughly 120,000 clones, 90% to 95% seen once. The sequenced material came from Tregs sorted from blood. These receptors all stem from a human donor in good health.

The V gene is TRBV15, the J gene TRBJ1-3; 8 bases are shared with TRBD1. The V gene's germline CDR1 is LNHNV and CDR2 YYDKDF (reference sequence). V was pared by 5 bases and J by 3 bases, with 3 bases of the junction left unmatched. This CDR3 has 14 amino acids. Here the CDR3 reads CATSLGQVGNTIYF. In nucleotides, the CDR3 is TGTGCCACCAGCCTGGGACAGGTTGGAAACACCATATATTTT.

The gene calls are TRBV21-1 and TRBJ2-7; TRBD2, the table's D call, lacks a check against the DNA. TRBV21-1 is an annotated pseudogene. The CDR3 runs 17 residues. CDR3 protein: CASSRPTLAGNTYEQYF. The CDR3, as DNA: TGTGCCAGCAGCAGGCCAACACTAGCGGGAAATACCTACGAGCAGTACTTC.

The chain employs TRBV5-6 and TRBJ1-5, with 7 bases matching TRBD1. Germline CDR1 and CDR2: SGHDT and YYEEEE. Unmatched junction bases numbered 6, after V lost 4 bases and J lost 2 bases. The CDR3 sequence is 15 residues long. The DNA of the CDR3 is TGTGCCAGCAGCACGACAGGGTTAGGCAATCAGCCCCAGCATTTT. Translation: CASSTTGLGNQPQHF.

The chain has TRBV7-9 and TRBJ1-1; 8 bases are a match to TRBD1. Germline CDR1 and CDR2: SEHNR and FQNEAQ (reference sequence). The V and J ends lost 5 bases and 4 bases, in that order; junction bases with no gene match: 3. CDR3 size: 13 residues. CDR3 protein: CASSAQGATEAFF. DNA for the CDR3: TGTGCCAGCAGCGCCCAGGGGGCCACTGAAGCTTTCTTT.

The rearrangement uses TRBV30 and TRBJ1-1; D not certain. The V and J ends lost 2 bases and 8 bases respectively, with 9 bases between them. Germline CDR1 is GTSNPN and CDR2 is SVGIG (reference sequence). The CDR3 is made up of 11 amino acids. The CDR3 sequence is CAWSSLREAFF. DNA of the CDR3: TGTGCCTGGAGTTCCTTGCGGGAAGCTTTCTTT.

The chain has TRBV14 and TRBJ1-3; D uncertain. The CDR3 contains 15 residues. The germline V gene has CDR1 SGHDN and CDR2 FVKESK. V was trimmed by 1 base and J by 0 bases, leaving 7 bases between them. The CDR3 nucleotides are TGTGCCAGCAGCCAAGGAGGGTTCTCTGGAAACACCATATATTTT. Translated: CASSQGGFSGNTIYF.

Notes on this clone: At one end, the junction sequence differs from germline, possibly due to a read error. The chain uses TRBV2 and TRBJ2-1; no clear D. The germline V gene has CDR1 SNHLY and CDR2 FYNNEI. The CDR3 runs 14 residues. CDR3 sequence: CASSDSRSSNEQFF. The CDR3 bases are TGTGCCAGCAGTGATTCTCGCTCCTCCAATGAGCAGTTCTTC.

The rearrangement joins TRBV10-3 to TRBJ1-2, with a tentative D call TRBD1 (5 bases). Germline V lookup: CDR1 ENHRY, CDR2 SYGVKD. The ends were cut back, 0 bases at V and 0 bases at J, with 5 bases in the middle. The CDR3 runs 14 residues. CDR3 sequence: CAISESGANYGYTF. Here the CDR3 DNA reads TGTGCCATCAGTGAGTCAGGGGCTAACTATGGCTACACCTTC.

The CDR3 bases are TGTGCCAGCAGTTACTCGAATCCTAGCACAGATACGCAGTATTTT. It specifies CASSYSNPSTDTQYF. This rearrangement joins TRBV6-5 to TRBJ2-3; no clear D. V lost 0 bases and J lost 0, with 7 bases in between. The length of the CDR3 is 15 residues. Germline values: CDR1 MNHEY, CDR2 SVGAGI.

Only a few counts were recorded for this clone. The CDR3 loop reads CASSRGGENQPQHF. In nucleotides, the CDR3 is TGTGCCAGCAGCCGGGGGGGGGAGAATCAGCCCCAGCATTTT. The V and J genes are TRBV6-5 and TRBJ1-5; TRBD1 is a possible D gene (5 bases). Trimming removed 6 bases from V and 4 bases from J, with 13 bases in between. This CDR3 region has 14 residues. CDR1 is MNHEY, CDR2 SVGAGI, per germline.

This chain uses TRBV21-1 with TRBJ1-1. TRBV21-1 is recorded as a pseudogene. The CDR3 loop spans 15 amino acids. The CDR3 sequence is CASSKGRRGGTEAFF. DNA of the CDR3: TGTGCCAGCAGCAAAGGTAGAAGGGGAGGGACTGAAGCTTTCTTT.

This chain links TRBV12-5 with TRBJ1-5; D uncertain. The ends were cut back, 7 bases at V and 7 bases at J, with 14 bases in the middle. The germline CDR1 and CDR2 sequences are LGHNT and FRNRAP. The CDR3 contains 13 residues. This CDR3 reads CASAVVPRQPQHF. The CDR3 region has the DNA TGTGCTAGTGCCGTTGTCCCGAGGCAGCCCCAGCATTTT.

The chain couples TRBV6-1 to TRBJ2-1, with unresolved D. Germline loops: CDR1 MNHNS, CDR2 SASEGT. The CDR3 runs 13 residues. V lost 0 bases, J lost 9 bases, and 9 bases lay in between. The CDR3 DNA reads TGTGCCAGCAGTGAAGCGATACCCGGTGAGCAGTTCTTC. This codes for CASSEAIPGEQFF.